This entry features one T cell receptor (beta chain) sequence. Which antigen it targets is not known. Base-call qualities are not available, and no considerably larger clone is one nucleotide away. Trimming removed 6 bases from V and 8 bases from J, leaving 12 bases between the germline ends. Spanning cysteine to phenylalanine, the CDR3 consists of 12 amino acids. The only DNA kept is the CDR3, 36 bases in frame from the first base. Ficoll-Paque density gradient centrifugation was used to isolate PBMCs. The data stem from a study of T-cell memory formation after mild COVID-19 (dated by TCRdb to about 2021). At the level of the whole study: TCR sequence clusters from the two donors were found to be largely donor specific. Two young, previously healthy adult volunteers made up the cohort, one male and one female. In a couple of donors, T-cell clones that expanded and contracted after mild COVID-19 were followed by sequencing TCRalpha and TCRbeta repertoires longitudinally. Results and caveats for the whole study, not just this receptor: Some responding clones were detected in pre-infection memory, which suggested that pre-existing cross-reactive memory T cells had joined the SARS-CoV-2 response. The study covered only a couple of mild cases, and larger cohorts including severe cases with pre-infection samples were considered necessary. Balanced CD4/CD8 phenotypes were observed for clones contracting from day 15 to 85, whereas a bias towards CD4+ was observed for a second wave of clones expanding from day 15 to 37. Contracting CD4+ clones appeared mostly in the CM and EM memory subsets, whereas CD8+ clones were enriched in EMRA. SARS-CoV-2 specificity was not confirmed for the second-wave clones peaking on day 37.

This sample was sequenced with an Illumina NovaSeq 6000. cDNA libraries for TCRalpha and TCRbeta were prepared by 5'RACE using constant-segment primers, with sample barcodes and unique molecular identifiers added. RNA was extracted from every sample with Trizol reagent. Library amplification was performed in two PCR steps, and a second sample barcode and Illumina TruSeq adapters were introduced in the second step. Sequencing of the libraries was done on an Illumina NovaSeq, producing 2 x 150 bp paired-end reads. The published analysis was carried out like this. The reads were demultiplexed and collapsed into UMI-guided consensus sequences using migec v1.2.7. Using mixcr v2.1.11, UMI consensuses were aligned to TRA and TRB V and J templates and then assembled into clonotypes. Expanded or contracted clonotypes were those called significant by both edgeR and NoisET, with noise models trained on biological replicates. For edgeR calls, the thresholds were a false discovery rate-adjusted p below 0.01 and a log2 fold-change of 1. PCA with hierarchical clustering of max-normalized trajectories of the 1000 most abundant clonotypes was used as exploratory dynamics analysis. Separately sequenced CD4+ and CD8+ repertoires were used to assign a CD4 or CD8 phenotype to each responding clone. Using fastp at Q25 and MiXCR, TCRdb reprocessed the public reads and kept productive beta chains. Duplicate CDR3 protein sequences are folded into a single record with the most common DNA and genes. These V and J calls derive from TCRdb rather than the authors' analysis. A total of about 170,000 distinct CDR3 sequences appear in this sample, about an eighth of them only once. Roughly 3.3% of the sample is in the top ten clones.

The specimen sequenced was PBMCs or a T cell subset sorted from them (not recorded which). In this chain, TRBV12-3 or TRBV12-4 is recombined with TRBJ2-3, with TRBD1 perhaps the D gene, on 5 matching bases. The receptor's source is a man aged 18 to 29 who had mild COVID-19 (a few samples of this study predate the infection). The sample titles of this study are shuffled in the database, so cell type and time point are left out; the donor was told from shared clones. CDR3 reads: CASSLQAATQYF. The DNA is as follows: TGTGCCAGCAGCTTACAGGCTGCTACGCAGTATTTT.